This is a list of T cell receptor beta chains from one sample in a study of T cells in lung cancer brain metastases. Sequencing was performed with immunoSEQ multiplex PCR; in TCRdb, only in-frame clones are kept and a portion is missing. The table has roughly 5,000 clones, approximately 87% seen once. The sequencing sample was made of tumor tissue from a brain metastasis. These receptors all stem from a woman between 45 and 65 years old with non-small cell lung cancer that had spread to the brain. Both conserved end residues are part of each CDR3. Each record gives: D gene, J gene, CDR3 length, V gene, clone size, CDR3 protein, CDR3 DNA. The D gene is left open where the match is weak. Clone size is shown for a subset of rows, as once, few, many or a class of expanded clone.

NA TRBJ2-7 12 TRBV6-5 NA CAAPGLTYEQYF TGTGCCGCGCCGGGACTGACGTACGAGCAGTACTTC
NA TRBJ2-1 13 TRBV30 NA CAWSQGSRDEQFF TGTGCCTGGAGCCAGGGGAGTAGGGATGAGCAGTTCTTC
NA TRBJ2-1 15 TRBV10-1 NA CASSESGSSYNEQFF TGCGCCAGCAGTGAGTCGGGGAGCTCCTACAATGAGCAGTTCTTC
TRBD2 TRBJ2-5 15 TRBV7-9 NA CASSLASGMQETQYF TGTGCCAGCAGCTTAGCTAGCGGGATGCAAGAGACCCAGTACTTC
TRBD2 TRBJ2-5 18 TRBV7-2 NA CASSLGGLAGGPFETQYF TGTGCCAGCAGCTTAGGAGGGCTTGCGGGAGGGCCCTTTGAGACCCAGTACTTC
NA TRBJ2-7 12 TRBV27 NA CASSTAQGEQYF TGTGCCAGCAGTACAGCCCAGGGCGAGCAGTACTTC
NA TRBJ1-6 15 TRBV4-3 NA CASSQDRWLRSPLHF TGCGCCAGCAGCCAAGATCGGTGGTTACGATCACCCCTCCACTTT
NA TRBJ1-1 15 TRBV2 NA CASSDRRRVNTEAFF TGTGCCAGCAGTGATCGACGACGGGTGAACACTGAAGCTTTCTTT
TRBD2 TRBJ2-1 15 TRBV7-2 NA CASSQTSGRYNEQFF TGTGCCAGCAGCCAGACTAGCGGGAGGTACAATGAGCAGTTCTTC
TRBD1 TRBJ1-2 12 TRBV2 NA CASRQGRGGYTF TGTGCCAGTCGACAGGGAAGAGGAGGCTACACCTTC
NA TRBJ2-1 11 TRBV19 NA CATEGPIEQFF TGTGCCACTGAGGGGCCGATTGAGCAGTTCTTC
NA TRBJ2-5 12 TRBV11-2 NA CASSTDSATQYF TGTGCCAGCAGCACCGACTCAGCGACCCAGTACTTC
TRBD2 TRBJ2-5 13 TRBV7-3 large CASSLGGWETQYF TGTGCCAGCAGCTTGGGGGGGTGGGAGACCCAGTACTTC
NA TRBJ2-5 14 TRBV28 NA CASSYQLAAETQYF TGTGCCAGCAGCTACCAGCTGGCGGCGGAGACCCAGTACTTC
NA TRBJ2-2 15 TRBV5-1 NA CASSGLTGGAGELFF TGCGCCAGCAGCGGACTGACAGGCGGGGCCGGGGAGCTGTTTTTT
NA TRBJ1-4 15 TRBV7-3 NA CASSLTGPPNEKLFF TGTGCCAGCAGCTTAACCGGGCCCCCTAATGAAAAACTGTTTTTT
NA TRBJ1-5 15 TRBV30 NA CAWSVRAGSNQPQHF TGTGCCTGGAGTGTACGCGCGGGGAGCAATCAGCCCCAGCATTTT
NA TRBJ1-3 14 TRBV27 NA CASRAPGSGNTIYF TGTGCCAGCAGAGCCCCAGGGTCTGGAAACACCATATATTTT
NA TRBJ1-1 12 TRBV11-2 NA CASSLENTEAFF TGTGCCAGCAGCTTAGAGAACACTGAAGCTTTCTTT
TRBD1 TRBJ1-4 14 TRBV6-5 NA CASTPAGTGEKLFF TGTGCCAGCACTCCGGCCGGGACAGGCGAAAAACTGTTTTTT
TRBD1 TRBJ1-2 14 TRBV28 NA CASSGDRENYGYTF TGTGCCAGCAGTGGGGACAGGGAGAACTATGGCTACACCTTC
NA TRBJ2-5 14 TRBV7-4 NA CASSSPGFQETQYF TGTGCCAGCAGTTCCCCAGGGTTCCAAGAGACCCAGTACTTC
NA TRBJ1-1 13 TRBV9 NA CASSVDGYTEAFF TGTGCCAGCAGCGTAGATGGGTACACTGAAGCTTTCTTT
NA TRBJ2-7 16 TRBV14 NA CASSPITGMAPYEQYF TGTGCCAGCAGCCCAATTACAGGGATGGCCCCCTACGAGCAGTACTTC
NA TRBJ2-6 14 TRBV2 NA CASRLDGGANVLTF TGTGCCAGCAGGTTGGACGGTGGGGCCAACGTCCTGACTTTC
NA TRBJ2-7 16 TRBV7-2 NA CASSPGGREFVYEQYF TGTGCCAGCAGCCCGGGGGGCAGGGAGTTTGTTTACGAGCAGTACTTC
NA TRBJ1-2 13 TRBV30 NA CAWSSQPNYGYTF TGTGCCTGGAGTTCCCAGCCTAACTATGGCTACACCTTC
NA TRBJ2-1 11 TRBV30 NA CAWYAGHEQFF TGTGCCTGGTACGCGGGTCATGAGCAGTTCTTC
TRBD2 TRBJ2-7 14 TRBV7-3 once CASSMGLAGDEQYF TGTGCCAGCAGCATGGGACTAGCGGGAGACGAGCAGTACTTC
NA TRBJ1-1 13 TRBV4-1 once CASSQASPTEAFF TGCGCCAGCAGCCAAGCTTCCCCCACTGAAGCTTTCTTT
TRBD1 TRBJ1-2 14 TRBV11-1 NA CASSSTGVNYGYTF TGTGCCAGCAGCTCGACAGGGGTTAACTATGGCTACACCTTC
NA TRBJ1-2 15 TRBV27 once CANSSFGSGGYGYTF TGTGCCAACAGTTCCTTTGGGTCCGGAGGGTATGGCTACACCTTC
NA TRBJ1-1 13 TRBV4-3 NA CASSQVGAGEAFF TGCGCCAGCAGCCAAGTGGGGGCGGGTGAAGCTTTCTTT
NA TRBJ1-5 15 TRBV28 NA CASSRIQRSNQPQHF TGTGCCAGCAGTCGGATTCAACGTAGCAATCAGCCCCAGCATTTT
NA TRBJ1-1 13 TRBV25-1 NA CASSPPGDIEAFF TGTGCCAGCAGTCCCCCGGGGGACATTGAAGCTTTCTTT
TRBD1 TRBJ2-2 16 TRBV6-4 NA CASSEIDRGDTGELFF TGTGCCAGCAGCGAGATTGACAGGGGTGACACCGGGGAGCTGTTTTTT
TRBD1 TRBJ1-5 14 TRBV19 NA CASRAGQLHQPQHF TGTGCCAGTAGGGCGGGACAGCTACATCAGCCCCAGCATTTT
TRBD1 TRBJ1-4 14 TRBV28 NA CASGDRALNEKLFF TGTGCCAGCGGAGACAGGGCGCTTAATGAAAAACTGTTTTTT
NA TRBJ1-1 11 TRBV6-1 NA CLLTGRTEAFF TGCCTTCTGACAGGAAGGACTGAAGCTTTCTTT
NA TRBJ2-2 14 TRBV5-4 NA CASSLAGYTGELFF TGTGCCAGCAGCTTGGCTGGGTACACCGGGGAGCTGTTTTTT
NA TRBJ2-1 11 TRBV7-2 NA CASRAGNEQFF TGTGCCAGCAGGGCCGGGAATGAGCAGTTCTTC
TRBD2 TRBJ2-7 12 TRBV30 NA CAWSTGGYEQYF TGTGCCTGGAGTACGGGGGGGTACGAGCAGTACTTC